There are many counts of the clone carrying this T cell receptor beta chain. Its specificity is not known. This specimen belongs to a study of T-cell reconstitution after alpha-beta-depleted transplantation in children. Study-wide results and caveats: The authors attributed T-cell counts and diversity one year after transplant mostly to newly produced T cells. Elevated TCRbeta diversity at day 60 was traced, in some patients, to surviving recipient T cells and thymic progenitors. The study reportedly traced alpha-beta T cells about two months after transplant to several hundred expanded graft clones.

The ends were cut back, 5 bases at V and 5 bases at J, with 15 bases in the middle. The CDR3 loop spans 13 amino acids. From germline, CDR1 is DFQATT and CDR2 SNEGSKA (reference sequence). During its preparation, the TCRbeta library received unique molecular identifiers. TCRdb re-called the PCR reads through MiXCR, storing one row per CDR3 protein. The data contain 490,000 or so distinct CDR3 sequences, 8% to 11% of them seen just once; the ten biggest clones take up about 2.1%. This chain joins TRBV20-1 and TRBJ1-2, with a possible D match to TRBD1 (6 bases). The sequence was obtained from a child between 2 and 9 years old with inherited bone marrow failure, due to receive a stem cell transplant. The sequenced sample was PBMCs, obtained before TCRalphabeta/CD19-depleted stem cell transplant. The CDR3 region is CSAFDGQPYGYTF. In DNA form, the CDR3 reads TGCAGTGCTTTCGATGGACAGCCTTATGGCTACACCTTC.